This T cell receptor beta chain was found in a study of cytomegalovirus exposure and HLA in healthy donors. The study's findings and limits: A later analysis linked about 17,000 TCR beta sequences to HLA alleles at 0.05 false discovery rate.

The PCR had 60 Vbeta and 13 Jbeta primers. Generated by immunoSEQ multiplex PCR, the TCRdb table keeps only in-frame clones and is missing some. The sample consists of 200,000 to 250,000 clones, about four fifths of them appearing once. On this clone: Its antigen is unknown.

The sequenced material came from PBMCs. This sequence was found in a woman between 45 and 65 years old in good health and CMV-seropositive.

For the CDR3, the DNA is TGTGCCAGCAGCCCGGGGGACAGGAGGAACACTGAAGCTTTCTTT. This gives the protein CASSPGDRRNTEAFF. This chain uses TRBV6-5 with TRBJ1-1; 8 bases map to TRBD1. Germline CDR1 is MNHEY and CDR2 is SVGAGI. There are 15 residues in the CDR3. J was trimmed by 1 base and V by 6 bases; bases with no gene match: 7.